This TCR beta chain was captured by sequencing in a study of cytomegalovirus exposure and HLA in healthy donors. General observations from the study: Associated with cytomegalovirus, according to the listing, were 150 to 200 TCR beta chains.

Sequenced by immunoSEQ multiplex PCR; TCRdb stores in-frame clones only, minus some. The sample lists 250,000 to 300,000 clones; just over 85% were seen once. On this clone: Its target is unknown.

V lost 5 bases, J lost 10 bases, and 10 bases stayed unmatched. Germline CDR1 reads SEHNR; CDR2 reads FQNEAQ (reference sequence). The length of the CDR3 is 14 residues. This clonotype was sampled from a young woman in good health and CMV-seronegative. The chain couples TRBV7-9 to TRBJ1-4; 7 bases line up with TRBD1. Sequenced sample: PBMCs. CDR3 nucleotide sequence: TGTGCCAGCAGCGGAGGACAGGCAGACGGAAAACTGTTTTTT. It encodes CASSGGQADGKLFF.